One and the same sample provided the 11 T cell receptor beta chains below, sequenced in a study of Ad26.COV2.S vaccination and SARS-CoV-2 variants. Repertoires were generated with immunoSEQ multiplex PCR, while TCRdb's copy carries only in-frame clones and drops some. Of 400,000 to 450,000 clones in the sample, approximately 90% are singletons; the top ten hold approximately 12%. Indicated treatment: some 20 received Ad26.COV2.S at low or high dose, single or two shots; 5 received placebo; per-sample allocation not given. Samples analyzed were those drawn on day 63 after the first vaccine or placebo injection. Material: peripheral blood, obtained in a trial of Ad26.COV2.S vaccine versus placebo. These receptors all come from a person between 18 and 59 years old who received the Ad26.COV2.S COVID-19 vaccine or a placebo.

The V call is TRBV6-5, the J call TRBJ2-1; no firm D call. The CDR3 runs 15 residues. V lost 0 bases and J lost 2, with 8 bases in between. Germline V gene lookup returns CDR1 MNHEY and CDR2 SVGAGI. DNA for the CDR3: TGTGCCAGCAGTTACTCCCAACGCCCCTACAATGAGCAGTTCTTC. Residues: CASSYSQRPYNEQFF.

The J gene is TRBJ1-3, the V gene TRBV28; D is perhaps TRBD1 (6 bases). Germline V lookup: CDR1 MDHEN, CDR2 SYDVKM. This CDR3 spans 14 amino acids. Deletions cut 7 bases from V and 7 bases from J, with 17 bases between. CDR3 amino acids: CASTSAGGGNTIYF. CDR3 in DNA: TGTGCCAGCACCTCGGCCGGGGGCGGGAACACCATATATTTT.

In this sample, this clone turned up a few times. The chain couples TRBV27 to TRBJ1-1; 7 bases agree with TRBD1. Germline V gene data show CDR1 as MNHEY and CDR2 as SMNVEV (reference sequence). With V trimmed by 2 bases and J by 5 bases, 2 bases remained unmatched. The CDR3 consists of 13 residues. The chain's CDR3 is CASSLTGVTEAFF. CDR3 nucleotide sequence: TGTGCCAGCAGTTTAACAGGGGTTACTGAAGCTTTCTTT.

V gene TRBV5-4 combines with J gene TRBJ2-7; 8 bases are shared with TRBD1. The CDR3 spans 14 residues. Trimming took 0 bases from V and 5 from J; bases not matched to a gene: 4. CDR1 SGHNT and CDR2 YYREEE come from the germline V gene (reference sequence). Here the CDR3 reads CASSLAAGGHEQYF. The CDR3 DNA reads TGTGCCAGCAGCTTGGCGGCAGGGGGCCACGAGCAGTACTTC.

The chain joins TRBV4-3 to TRBJ2-5; 13 bases agree with TRBD2. V was clipped by 2 bases and J by 2 bases; unmatched bases: 2. The CDR3 runs to 16 residues. The germline V gene has CDR1 LGHNA and CDR2 YSLEER. The CDR3 sequence: CASSQWTSGRQETQYF. CDR3 nucleotides: TGCGCCAGCAGCCAATGGACTAGCGGGAGACAAGAGACCCAGTACTTC.

The chain couples TRBV20-1 to TRBJ1-1, with D unresolved. Germline V gene sequence: CDR1 DFQATT, CDR2 SNEGSKA (reference sequence). V was cut by 0 bases and J by 11 bases, with 10 bases left in between. The CDR3 covers 11 residues. The CDR3 is CSARDPPHAFF. DNA for the CDR3: TGCAGTGCTAGAGACCCCCCTCATGCTTTCTTT.

The gene calls are TRBV19 and TRBJ2-3; D possibly uses TRBD1 or TRBD2 (5 bases each). V was cut by 7 bases and J by 2 bases, with 19 bases left in between. Germline assignment: CDR1 LNHDA and CDR2 SQIVND (reference sequence). The CDR3 consists of 16 residues. This CDR3 is CASTAQGERNTDTQYF. DNA for the CDR3: TGTGCCAGTACCGCCCAAGGGGAGCGGAACACAGATACGCAGTATTTT.

The V call is TRBV7-6, the J call TRBJ2-1, with TRBD2 matching over 9 bases. The CDR3 runs 15 residues. The germline V gene encodes CDR1 SGHVS and CDR2 FNYEAQ. V dropped 5 bases and J dropped 9; count of bases not matched to a gene: 11. The CDR3 DNA reads as TGTGCCAGCAGCCCGTCGGGTAGCGGGAGCGTTGAGCAGTTCTTC. Translating it yields CASSPSGSGSVEQFF.

The V and J genes are TRBV7-2 and TRBJ2-7, with D perhaps being TRBD1 or TRBD2 (6 bases each). CDR1 SGHTA and CDR2 FQGNSA come from the germline V gene. The CDR3 length is 15 residues. V lost 3 bases and J lost 0, with 12 bases in between. Here the CDR3 DNA reads TGTGCCAGCAGCTTTACGGGGGCCGGCTCCTACGAGCAGTACTTC. Translating gives CASSFTGAGSYEQYF.

The chain combines TRBV28 with TRBJ2-2; D might be TRBD1 or TRBD2, each matching 5 bases. This CDR3 region has 14 residues. Trimming took off 10 bases at V and 1 base at J, with 13 bases between the two ends. Germline V gene lookup returns CDR1 MDHEN and CDR2 SYDVKM. The CDR3 sequence: CATDWGKNTGELFF. Here the CDR3 DNA reads TGTGCCACTGACTGGGGGAAGAACACCGGGGAGCTGTTTTTT.

The J gene is TRBJ2-7, the V gene TRBV28; 8 nucleotides align to TRBD2. Looked up from germline, CDR1 is MDHEN and CDR2 is SYDVKM. Trimming cost V 2 bases and J 0 bases; bases outside gene matches: 9. The CDR3 has 17 residues. The CDR3 here is CASSLSGRGTSSYEQYF. As DNA, the CDR3 is TGTGCCAGCAGTTTAAGCGGCAGAGGGACTAGCTCCTACGAGCAGTACTTC. The full variable domain, its missing parts supplied by reference TRBV28 and TRBJ2-7, is DVKVTQSSRYLVKRTGEKVFLECVQDMDHENMFWYRQDPGLGLRLIYFSYDVKMKEKGDIPEGYSVSREKKERFSLILESASTNQTSMYLCASSLSGRGTSSYEQYFGPGTRLTVT.